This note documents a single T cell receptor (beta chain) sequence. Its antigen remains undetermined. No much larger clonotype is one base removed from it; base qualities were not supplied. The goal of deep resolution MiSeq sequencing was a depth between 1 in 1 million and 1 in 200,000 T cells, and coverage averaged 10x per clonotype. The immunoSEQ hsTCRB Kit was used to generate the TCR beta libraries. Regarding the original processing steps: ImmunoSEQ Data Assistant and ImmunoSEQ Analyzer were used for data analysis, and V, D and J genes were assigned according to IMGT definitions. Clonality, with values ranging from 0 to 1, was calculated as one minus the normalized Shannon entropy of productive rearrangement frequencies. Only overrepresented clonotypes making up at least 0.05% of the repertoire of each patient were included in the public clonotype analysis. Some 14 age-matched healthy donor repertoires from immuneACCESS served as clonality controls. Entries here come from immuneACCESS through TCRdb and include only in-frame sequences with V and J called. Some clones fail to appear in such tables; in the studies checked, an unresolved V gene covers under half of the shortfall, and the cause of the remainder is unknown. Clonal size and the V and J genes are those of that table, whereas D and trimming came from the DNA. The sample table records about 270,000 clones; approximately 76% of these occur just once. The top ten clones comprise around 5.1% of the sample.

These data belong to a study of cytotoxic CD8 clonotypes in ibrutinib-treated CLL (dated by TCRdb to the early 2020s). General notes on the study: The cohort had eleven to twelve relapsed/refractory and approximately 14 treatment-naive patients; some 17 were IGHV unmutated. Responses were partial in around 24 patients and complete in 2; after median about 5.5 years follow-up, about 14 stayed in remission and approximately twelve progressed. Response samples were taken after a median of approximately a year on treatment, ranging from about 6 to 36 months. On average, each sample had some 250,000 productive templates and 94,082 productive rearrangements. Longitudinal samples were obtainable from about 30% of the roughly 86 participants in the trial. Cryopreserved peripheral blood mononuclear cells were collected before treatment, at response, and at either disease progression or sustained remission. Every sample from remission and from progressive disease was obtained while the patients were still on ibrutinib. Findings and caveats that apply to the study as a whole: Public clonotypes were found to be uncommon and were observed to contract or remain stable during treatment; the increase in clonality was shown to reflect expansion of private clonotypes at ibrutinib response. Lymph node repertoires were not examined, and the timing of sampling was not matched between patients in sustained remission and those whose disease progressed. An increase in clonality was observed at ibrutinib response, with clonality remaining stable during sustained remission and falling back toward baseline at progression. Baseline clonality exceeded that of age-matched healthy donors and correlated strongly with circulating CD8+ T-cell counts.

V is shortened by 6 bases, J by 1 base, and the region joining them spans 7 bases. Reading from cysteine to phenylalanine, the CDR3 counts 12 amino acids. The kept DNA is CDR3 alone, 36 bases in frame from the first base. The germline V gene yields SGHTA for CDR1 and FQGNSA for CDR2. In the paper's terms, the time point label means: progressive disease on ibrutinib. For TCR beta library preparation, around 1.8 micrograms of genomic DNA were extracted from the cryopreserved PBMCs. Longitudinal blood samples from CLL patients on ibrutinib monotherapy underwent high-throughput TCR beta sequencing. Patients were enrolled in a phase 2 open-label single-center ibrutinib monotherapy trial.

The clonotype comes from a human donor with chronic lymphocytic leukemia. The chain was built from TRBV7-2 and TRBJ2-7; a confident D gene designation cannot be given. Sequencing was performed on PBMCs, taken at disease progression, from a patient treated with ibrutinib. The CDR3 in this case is CASSLRSYEQYF. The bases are TGTGCCAGCAGTCTAAGGTCCTACGAGCAGTACTTC.